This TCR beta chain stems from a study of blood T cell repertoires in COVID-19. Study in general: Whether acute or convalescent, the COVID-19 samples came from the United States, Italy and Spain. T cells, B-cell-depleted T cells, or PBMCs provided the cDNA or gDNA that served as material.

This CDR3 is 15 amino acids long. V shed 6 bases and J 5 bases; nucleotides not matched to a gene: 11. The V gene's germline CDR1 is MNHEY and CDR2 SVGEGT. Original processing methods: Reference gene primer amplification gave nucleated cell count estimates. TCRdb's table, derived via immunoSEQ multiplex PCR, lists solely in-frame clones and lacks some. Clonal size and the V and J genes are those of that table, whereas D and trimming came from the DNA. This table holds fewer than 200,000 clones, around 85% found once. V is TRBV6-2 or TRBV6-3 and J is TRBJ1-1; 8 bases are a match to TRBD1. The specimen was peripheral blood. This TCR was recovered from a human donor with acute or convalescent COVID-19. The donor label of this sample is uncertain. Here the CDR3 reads CASSSDGQGWTEAFF. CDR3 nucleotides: TGTGCCAGCAGCTCCGACGGACAGGGATGGACTGAAGCTTTCTTT.